The 24 T cell receptor beta chains given below trace back to one sample, sequenced in a study of patients and donors after allogeneic stem cell transplantation. TCRdb called the RT-PCR reads again in MiXCR, with one record for every CDR3 protein. The data contain 800,000 to 1,000,000 distinct CDR3 sequences, over 15% of them singletons. Sequenced sample: blood, either unsorted or a sorted T cell fraction (not recorded which). The receptors come from a human donor who was either an allogeneic HSCT recipient or a stem cell or donor lymphocyte infusion donor (not recorded which). It is not recorded whose cells these are; they may come from a transplant donor.

This chain connects TRBV5-6 to TRBJ2-5; tentatively, D is TRBD2 (7 bases). This CDR3 comprises 14 residues. Looked up from germline, CDR1 is SGHDT and CDR2 is YYEEEE. V was shortened by 3 bases and J by 4 bases, with 13 bases between the two germline ends. The CDR3 sequence: CASSSGGLGETQYF. The CDR3 DNA is TGTGCCAGCAGCTCCGGGGGGCTGGGAGAGACCCAGTACTTC.

This clonotype is a singleton in its sample. V is TRBV11-3 and J is TRBJ1-5; no reliable D call. V shed 4 bases and J shed 4 bases, with 11 bases lying between them. This CDR3 comprises 14 residues. Germline values: CDR1 SGHNT, CDR2 YENEEA. CDR3 coding DNA: TGTGCCAGCAGCTCCCCGCTGAGTAATCAGCCCCAGCATTTT. Translating it yields CASSSPLSNQPQHF. The variable domain in full, completed from reference TRBV11-3 and TRBJ1-5, reads EAGVVQSPRYKIIEKKQPVAFWCNPISGHNTLYWYLQNLGQGPELLIRYENEEAVDDSQLPKDRFSAERLKGVDSTLKIQPAELGDSAVYLCASSSPLSNQPQHFGDGTRLSIL.

The J gene is TRBJ1-5, the V gene TRBV7-8; D is unclear. V lost 3 bases and J 0 bases, leaving 12 bases between the germline ends. The V gene's germline CDR1 is SGHVS and CDR2 FQNEAQ. The CDR3 consists of 16 residues. CDR3 sequence (DNA): TGTGCCAGCAGCTTTGGCAGTCCCCTTAGCAATCAGCCCCAGCATTTT. Its translation is CASSFGSPLSNQPQHF.

The genes are TRBV5-1 and TRBJ1-1; D remains unclear. V lost 4 bases and J 0 bases, leaving 10 bases between the germline ends. CDR3 length: 14 residues. Germline loops: CDR1 SGHRS, CDR2 YFSETQ. CDR3 sequence (DNA): TGCGCCAGCAGCCAGACGGTAATGAACACTGAAGCTTTCTTT. This encodes CASSQTVMNTEAFF.

The rearrangement joins TRBV3-1 to TRBJ2-7, with a possible D match to TRBD2 (5 bases). CDR1 is LGHDT, CDR2 YNNKEL, per germline (reference sequence). The CDR3 extends over 12 amino acids. V gave up 1 base and J gave up 6 bases, with 7 bases separating them. The DNA for the CDR3 is TGTGCCAGCAGCCAAGGAGGGTTCGAGCAGTACTTC. Protein sequence: CASSQGGFEQYF.

CDR3 protein: CATSKQGVEQYF. The CDR3 bases are TGTGCCACCAGCAAACAGGGGGTCGAGCAGTACTTC. The chain uses TRBV15 and TRBJ2-7, with TRBD1 matching 8 bases. The CDR3 runs 12 residues. The germline V gene encodes CDR1 LNHNV and CDR2 YYDKDF (reference sequence). V trimming: 4 bases; J trimming: 6 bases; junction bases outside the gene matches: 2.

CDR3 DNA: TGTGCCACCAGCAGAGTAAGGACAGGGACGGGCGAGCAGTACTTC. Translated: CATSRVRTGTGEQYF. The V gene is TRBV15, the J gene TRBJ2-7, with 8 bases fitting TRBD1. The V gene's germline CDR1 is LNHNV and CDR2 YYDKDF (reference sequence). This CDR3 is built from 15 residues. The trim removed 1 base at V and 6 bases at J, leaving 8 bases unmatched.

This clonotype has only a few counts. Here the CDR3 reads CASSLTPGRSFRYF. The CDR3 DNA reads as TGCGCCAGCAGCTTGACCCCGGGGCGGAGCTTTCGGTATTTT. The V and J genes are TRBV5-1 and TRBJ2-3; D may match TRBD1 or TRBD2 (5 bases each). The length of the CDR3 is 14 residues. Germline assignment: CDR1 SGHRS and CDR2 YFSETQ. V lost 1 base to trimming and J lost 14 bases, with 20 bases between them.

The rearrangement uses TRBV9 and TRBJ2-1; D might be TRBD2 (5 bases). The germline V and J ends were trimmed by 0 bases and 0 bases, with 7 bases remaining between them. The CDR3 extends over 15 amino acids. CDR1 and CDR2 (germline): SGDLS, YYNGEE. CDR3 coding DNA: TGTGCCAGCAGCGTAGTGAGCGGCTCCTACAATGAGCAGTTCTTC. Its translation: CASSVVSGSYNEQFF.

This clonotype has a handful of counts. The chain joins TRBV30 to TRBJ2-1; D gene uncertain. V was clipped by 1 base and J by 9 bases, with 4 bases between them. CDR1 and CDR2 (germline): GTSNPN, SVGIG (reference sequence). CDR3 size: 10 residues. CDR3 sequence (DNA): TGTGCCTGGAGTGGGGTTGAGCAGTTCTTC. This encodes CAWSGVEQFF.

This clonotype was picked up a small number of times. The chain recombines TRBV2 with TRBJ1-4, with D possibly TRBD1 on 5 matching bases. Trimming stripped 6 bases from V and 8 bases from J, with 16 bases between. The CDR3 runs 14 residues. From germline, CDR1 is SNHLY and CDR2 FYNNEI. CDR3 nucleotide sequence: TGTGCCAGCAGAGTGCAGGGAGCTAGAGAAAAACTGTTTTTT. Its translation: CASRVQGAREKLFF.

This clonotype was detected ten times or more. The chain links TRBV29-1 to TRBJ2-3, with D perhaps matching TRBD1 or TRBD2 (5 bases each). The CDR3 runs 14 residues. CDR1 is SQVTM and CDR2 is ANQGSEA in the germline V gene. Trimming removed 4 bases at V and 6 bases at J, with 17 bases between. In DNA, the CDR3 is TGCAGCGTTGGGGGGTGGGCATCGCTGGATACGCAGTATTTT. Translating it yields CSVGGWASLDTQYF.

The V call is TRBV20-1, the J call TRBJ2-3, with TRBD2 as a possible D gene (6 bases). CDR1 and CDR2 from the germline V gene are DFQATT and SNEGSKA (reference sequence). The V gene lost 3 bases and the J gene lost 3 bases, with 13 bases spanning the gap. The CDR3 spans 14 residues. DNA for the CDR3: TGCAGTGCTAGCCCCGGGACTCGTACAGATACGCAGTATTTT. This translates into CSASPGTRTDTQYF.

The table lists this clonotype with many counts. The gene calls are TRBV28 and TRBJ2-7; 9 bases fit TRBD1. This CDR3 contains 13 residues. Germline loops: CDR1 MDHEN, CDR2 SYDVKM. J lost 3 bases, V lost 6 bases, and 3 bases had no gene match. The CDR3 sequence: CASSSGQGYEQYF. The CDR3 DNA follows: TGTGCCAGCAGCTCGGGACAGGGCTACGAGCAGTACTTC.

The gene calls are TRBV7-6 and TRBJ2-5; TRBD2 matches 8 bases. Germline V gives CDR1 SGHVS, CDR2 FNYEAQ. Trimming took 2 bases from V and 1 from J; bases not matched to a gene: 6. The CDR3 is made up of 16 amino acids. The CDR3 coding sequence is TGTGCCAGCAGCTTACTTCTAGCGGGCCTCCAAGAGACCCAGTACTTC. The encoded protein is CASSLLLAGLQETQYF.

In its sample, this clonotype was seen a few times. This chain joins TRBV4-2 and TRBJ2-3; 8 bases agree with TRBD1. This CDR3 is built from 19 residues. The ends lost 0 bases at V and 0 bases at J; junction bases unmatched: 11. Germline CDR1 is LGHNA and CDR2 is YNFKEQ. CDR3 region: CASSQEQGRGDRSTDTQYF. In nucleotides, the CDR3 is TGTGCCAGCAGCCAAGAACAGGGGCGTGGGGACAGGAGCACAGATACGCAGTATTTT.

This clonotype was recorded many times. J is TRBJ1-4 and V is TRBV12-3 or TRBV12-4, with 7 bases lining up with TRBD1. The CDR3 is 15 residues long. J was trimmed by 8 bases and V by 4 bases; bases with no gene match: 10. CDR3 region: CASSYPQGEGEKLFF. The CDR3 bases are TGTGCCAGCAGTTACCCCCAGGGGGAAGGCGAAAAACTGTTTTTT.

V is TRBV27 and J is TRBJ1-2; D not certain. This CDR3 contains 14 residues. Germline-derived CDR1 and CDR2 are MNHEY and SMNVEV (reference sequence). V dropped 5 bases and J dropped 2 bases, with 12 bases sitting between them. This CDR3 reads CASSKTTKNYGYTF. The CDR3 DNA follows: TGTGCCAGCAGTAAAACGACAAAAAACTATGGCTACACCTTC.

This clonotype was picked up a small number of times. The chain combines TRBV10-3 with TRBJ2-1, with a weak D call TRBD1 (6 bases). The V end lost 0 bases, the J end lost 2 bases, and 11 bases lay between the germline ends. Germline V gives CDR1 ENHRY, CDR2 SYGVKD. This CDR3 has 16 amino acids. The CDR3 coding sequence is TGTGCCATCAGTGAGTCTGGCAGGGGAGCCTACAATGAGCAGTTCTTC. Its translation: CAISESGRGAYNEQFF.

The rearrangement links TRBV20-1 to TRBJ2-5; possibly TRBD2 for D (6 bases). Trimming took 5 bases from V and 7 from J, leaving 20 bases between them. Germline V lookup: CDR1 DFQATT, CDR2 SNEGSKA (reference sequence). This CDR3 spans 14 amino acids. DNA of the CDR3: TGCAGTGCTCCGGGACTCCGGGTGGAGGGGACCCAGTACTTC. Protein: CSAPGLRVEGTQYF.

The chain has TRBV6-4 and TRBJ1-2; D is unresolved. The V and J ends lost 9 bases and 8 bases respectively, with 4 bases between them. The germline CDR1 and CDR2 sequences are MRHNA and SNTAGT. The CDR3 has 8 residues. In DNA form, the CDR3 reads TGTGCCAGGACAGGCTACACCTTC. This sequence encodes CARTGYTF.

V and J are TRBV5-4 and TRBJ1-2; 7 positions agree with TRBD1. V lost 2 bases to trimming and J lost 6 bases; unmatched junction nucleotides: 7. From germline, CDR1 is SGHNT and CDR2 YYREEE (reference sequence). This CDR3 is 14 amino acids long. The CDR3 loop is CASSLRTGQDGYTF. DNA for the CDR3: TGTGCCAGCAGCTTAAGGACAGGCCAGGATGGCTACACCTTC.

The rearrangement uses TRBV10-3 and TRBJ1-2; 10 nucleotides line up with TRBD1. CDR3 size: 16 residues. The germline V gene encodes CDR1 ENHRY and CDR2 SYGVKD. The junction had 8 bases not matched to a gene; V was cut back by 0 bases and J by 7 bases. The CDR3 sequence is CAISESITTGGFGYTF. DNA for the CDR3: TGTGCCATCAGTGAGTCGATTACGACAGGGGGCTTTGGCTACACCTTC.

This chain connects TRBV3-1 to TRBJ1-3; D gene ambiguous. The germline V gene has CDR1 LGHDT and CDR2 YNNKEL (reference sequence). The CDR3 loop spans 11 amino acids. Trimming stripped 6 bases from V and 10 bases from J, with 10 bases between. The CDR3 nucleotides read TGTGCCAGCAGTTCCGGACCAACCATATATTTT. It yields the protein CASSSGPTIYF.